The 12 T cell receptor beta chains reported below all come from one sample, sequenced in a study of T cells after somatic rescue of genetic block. Libraries were prepared by immunoSEQ multiplex PCR; TCRdb keeps only in-frame clonotypes and omits some of them. Among tens of thousands of clones, 90% were seen once, and the ten largest hold around 1.6%. The sequenced sample consisted of peripheral blood mononuclear cells (PBMCs). The receptors were sampled from a woman between 18 and 29 years old.

The rearrangement uses TRBV6-1 and TRBJ1-5, with D unclear. The CDR3 extends over 16 amino acids. CDR1 and CDR2 (germline): MNHNS, SASEGT. V was shortened by 1 base and J by 0 bases, with 10 bases between the two germline ends. The DNA of the CDR3 is TGTGCCAGCAGTGAAGAACTGATACCTAGCAATCAGCCCCAGCATTTT. Translation: CASSEELIPSNQPQHF.

The chain is built from TRBV12-5 and TRBJ1-1, with TRBD1 as a possible D gene (6 bases). Germline-derived CDR1 and CDR2 are LGHNT and FRNRAP. Trimming removed 6 bases from V and 0 bases from J, with 17 bases in between. CDR3 length: 16 residues. DNA for the CDR3: TGTGCTAGTGGCCCTCCGGGGGCGTGGGTGAACACTGAAGCTTTCTTT. Protein: CASGPPGAWVNTEAFF.

The chain links TRBV2 to TRBJ2-2; TRBD2 matches at 11 bases. Germline CDR1 is SNHLY and CDR2 is FYNNEI. This CDR3 comprises 16 residues. V was clipped by 2 bases and J by 12 bases; unmatched bases: 11. CDR3 sequence reads: CASSERGLAERVKLFF. The CDR3 DNA follows: TGTGCCAGCAGTGAAAGGGGACTAGCGGAGAGGGTGAAGCTGTTTTTT.

This clone occurred once. V and J are TRBV5-1 and TRBJ2-7; 7 bases are a match to TRBD1. Germline CDR1 is SGHRS and CDR2 is YFSETQ. The CDR3 length is 11 residues. The trim removed 4 bases at V and 12 bases at J, leaving 7 bases unmatched. The CDR3 DNA reads TGCGCCAGCAGCGAAACAGGGGTTCCGTACTTC. It codes for CASSETGVPYF.

The rearrangement joins TRBV27 to TRBJ1-5; 7 nucleotides line up with TRBD1. Germline V lookup: CDR1 MNHEY, CDR2 SMNVEV (reference sequence). The length of the CDR3 is 14 residues. Unmatched junction bases numbered 6, after V lost 8 bases and J lost 2 bases. The CDR3 DNA follows: TGTGCCAGCCGCCAGGGGGGAGGCAATCAGCCCCAGCATTTT. Encoded protein: CASRQGGGNQPQHF.

There are a few counts of this clone. The gene calls are TRBV7-9 and TRBJ2-1; the D gene is possibly TRBD2 (7 bases). The ends were cut back, 3 bases at V and 9 bases at J, with 15 bases in the middle. CDR3 length equals 14 residues. The germline V gene encodes CDR1 SEHNR and CDR2 FQNEAQ (reference sequence). CDR3 DNA sequence: TGTGCCAGCAGCTTCGGGGGGCAATTAGGTGAGCAGTTCTTC. Its translation is CASSFGGQLGEQFF.

The chain is built from TRBV6-1 and TRBJ1-1; the match to TRBD1 covers 7 bases. V lost 6 bases to trimming and J lost 3 bases; unmatched junction nucleotides: 4. This CDR3 contains 13 residues. Germline V gene lookup returns CDR1 MNHNS and CDR2 SASEGT. For the CDR3, the DNA is TGTGCCAGCAGCAGCACAGGGGACACTGAAGCTTTCTTT. Protein sequence: CASSSTGDTEAFF.

The rearrangement joins TRBV7-9 to TRBJ1-4; the D gene is possibly TRBD1 (6 bases). Trimming took off 2 bases at V and 8 bases at J, with 6 bases between the two ends. Germline V gives CDR1 SEHNR, CDR2 FQNEAQ (reference sequence). There are 12 residues in the CDR3. CDR3: CASSLQGEKLFF. The CDR3 DNA reads as TGTGCCAGCAGCTTACAGGGGGAAAAACTGTTTTTT.

The V and J genes are TRBV13 and TRBJ2-7; 7 nucleotides align to TRBD1. The length of the CDR3 is 19 residues. Germline loops: CDR1 PRHDT, CDR2 FYEKMQ (reference sequence). The J segment lost 0 bases and the V segment lost 2 bases, leaving 16 bases of the junction unmatched. Here the CDR3 reads CASSLRPPGPTGSSYEQYF. For the CDR3, the DNA is TGTGCCAGCAGCTTACGGCCCCCAGGCCCGACAGGGAGCTCCTACGAGCAGTACTTC.

This clone has only a few counts. The CDR3 region is CSGRTGPSGNTIYF. The CDR3, as DNA: TGCAGCGGGAGGACAGGCCCATCTGGAAACACCATATATTTT. The rearrangement uses TRBV29-1 and TRBJ1-3; TRBD1 matches 7 bases. The CDR3 length is 14 residues. Germline CDR1 is SQVTM and CDR2 is ANQGSEA. V gave up 7 bases and J gave up 1 base; unmatched junction bases: 7.

The gene calls are TRBV6-6 and TRBJ2-5; no firm D call. Trimming took off 8 bases at V and 5 bases at J, with 9 bases between the two ends. Germline CDR1 reads MNHNY; CDR2 reads SVGAGI (reference sequence). The CDR3 is 11 amino acids. In nucleotides, the CDR3 is TGTGCCAGCGGGCATGTGGAGACCCAGTACTTC. Translated: CASGHVETQYF.

The rearrangement links TRBV6-6 to TRBJ2-5; D unclear. Per germline, CDR1 MNHNY and CDR2 SVGAGI (reference sequence). V was trimmed by 10 bases and J by 2 bases, leaving 8 bases between them. CDR3 length: 11 residues. The CDR3 sequence: CATSPQETQYF. CDR3 DNA: TGTGCCACTTCCCCACAAGAGACCCAGTACTTC.